The sequence of this TCR beta chain was determined in a study of T cell changes during pregnancy in multiple sclerosis. Germline trimming cut 2 bases from V and 8 bases from J; bases unmatched to any gene: 10. The germline CDR1 and CDR2 sequences are MGHRA and YSYEKL. CDR3 length equals 15 residues. Repertoires were generated with immunoSEQ multiplex PCR, while TCRdb's copy carries only in-frame clones and drops some. Among approximately 130,000 clones, approximately 93% were seen once, and the ten largest hold approximately 5.8%. The source is a female donor with multiple sclerosis, enrolled in a pregnancy study. Material: peripheral blood, obtained before pregnancy. This sequence joins TRBV4-1 and TRBJ1-2; 8 nucleotides line up with TRBD1. In nucleotides, the CDR3 is TGCGCCAGCAGCCAACCCACCAGGGGGCGCTTGGGCTACACCTTC. This sequence encodes CASSQPTRGRLGYTF.